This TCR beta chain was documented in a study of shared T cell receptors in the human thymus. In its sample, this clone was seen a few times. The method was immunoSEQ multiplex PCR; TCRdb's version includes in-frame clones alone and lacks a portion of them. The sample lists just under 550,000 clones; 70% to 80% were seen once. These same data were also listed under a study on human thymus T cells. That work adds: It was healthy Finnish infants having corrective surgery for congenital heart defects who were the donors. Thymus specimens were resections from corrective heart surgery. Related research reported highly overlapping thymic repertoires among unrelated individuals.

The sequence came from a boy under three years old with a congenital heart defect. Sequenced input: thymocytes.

The CDR3 spells CASKGLFQETQYF. CDR3 nucleotide sequence: TGTGCCAGCAAAGGACTGTTTCAAGAGACCCAGTACTTC. V and J are TRBV2 and TRBJ2-5; D possibly corresponds to TRBD2 (5 bases). Germline V lookup: CDR1 SNHLY, CDR2 FYNNEI. V was clipped by 7 bases and J by 2 bases, with 11 bases between them. This CDR3 is built from 13 residues. Combining the CDR3 with reference TRBV2 and TRBJ2-5 gives the whole variable domain EPEVTQTPSHQVTQMGQEVILRCVPISNHLYFYWYRQILGQKVEFLVSFYNNEISEKSEIFDDQFSVERPDGSNFTLKIRSTKLEDSAMYFCASKGLFQETQYFGPGTRLLVL.